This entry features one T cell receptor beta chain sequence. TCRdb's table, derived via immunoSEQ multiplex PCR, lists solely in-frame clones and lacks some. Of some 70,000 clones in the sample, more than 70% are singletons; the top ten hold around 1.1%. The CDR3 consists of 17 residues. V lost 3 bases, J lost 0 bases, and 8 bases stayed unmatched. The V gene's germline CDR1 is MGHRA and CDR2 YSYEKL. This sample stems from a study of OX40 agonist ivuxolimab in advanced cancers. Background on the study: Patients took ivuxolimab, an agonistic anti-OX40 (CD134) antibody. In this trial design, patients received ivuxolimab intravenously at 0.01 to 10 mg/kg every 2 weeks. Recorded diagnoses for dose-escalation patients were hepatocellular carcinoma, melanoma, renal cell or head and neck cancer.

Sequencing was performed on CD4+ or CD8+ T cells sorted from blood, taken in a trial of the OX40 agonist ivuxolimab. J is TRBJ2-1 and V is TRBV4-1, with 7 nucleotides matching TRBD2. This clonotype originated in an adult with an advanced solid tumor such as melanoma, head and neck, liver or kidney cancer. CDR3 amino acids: CASSHLVAGSSYNEQFF. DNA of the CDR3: TGCGCCAGCAGCCACCTAGTAGCGGGCAGCTCCTACAATGAGCAGTTCTTC.